This entry is about one T cell receptor (beta chain). It lacks a known antigen. Base qualities are not provided; no much larger clone lies one nucleotide away. The collaborating institutions used their own protocols to collect whole blood in K2EDTA tubes. Collaborator samples were shipped for TCRbeta analysis as frozen whole blood, isolated PBMCs, or DNA extracted from either sample type. This sample is part of a study of blood T cell repertoires in COVID-19 (dated by TCRdb to the early 2020s). Regarding the complete study: Collaborator samples came from the United States, Italy and Spain and covered acute and convalescent phases of COVID-19. The material from the prospective study consisted of cDNA or gDNA derived from T cells, B-cell-depleted T cells, or PBMCs. Deeply sampled blood TCRbeta repertoires from subjects exposed to, actively infected with, or recovered from COVID-19 were included in the dataset. The repertoires were released in a freely available public database intended as a resource for research on the immune response to SARS-CoV-2. Samples came from the ongoing ImmuneRACE study (first 160 participants) plus 1,254 subjects from 6 global collaborators. The sample metadata nearly always contained a de-identified subject ID, COVID-19 status, age in years and sex. Where available, HLA class I and class II types were obtained from metadata supplied by the sample provider rather than from assay-based typing.

TCRbeta CDR3 regions were amplified from genomic DNA by means of the immunoSEQ Assay, a bias-controlled multiplex PCR. The paper's processing steps were these. Within the assay, amplification of reference gene primers was used to estimate how many nucleated cells each sample contained. Sequence reads were collapsed and filtered to measure the absolute abundance of every unique TCRbeta CDR3 rearrangement. For each sample, productive Simpson clonality was calculated by taking the square root of Simpson's diversity index across productive rearrangements. This is the immuneACCESS table as TCRdb keeps it, with only in-frame sequences that have V and J called. A part of the clones is gone; compared with another copy, unresolved V genes explain less than half, and the rest is unexplained. The V and J calls and the clone size are those of that table, but D and trimming were determined from the DNA. The sample records some 190,000 clones, 75% to 90% of which are singletons. The top ten hold 3.3% of the sample.

Overall study results and their limits: How much clinical and demographic metadata was included differed by source and by participant, and the metadata was provided uncurated.

The CDR3 has 15 amino acids, counting the end cysteine and phenylalanine. Only CDR3 DNA remains: 45 bases, in frame from the first base. CDR1 and CDR2 were assigned from the germline V gene as MGHRA and YSYEKL. Germline trimming amounts to 3 bases on V and 4 bases on J, with 8 as the count of junction bases outside the gene matches. The sample taken for sequencing was peripheral blood. The chain is made from TRBV4-1 and TRBJ2-7; TRBD1 agrees with 8 junctional bases. The source is a man aged 60 to 75 with acute or convalescent COVID-19. In nucleotide form, the sequence is TGCGCCAGCAGCCACGGACAGGGTGCCAGGTACGAGCAGTACTTC. This translates into CASSHGQGARYEQYF.